This T cell receptor beta chain was identified during a study of T cell responses to AZD1222 COVID-19 vaccine. Study results and caveats: Across the whole spike, CD4 TCRs peaked at regions 160-218 and 743-854.

Researchers grouped second doses given at about 4 or about 12 weeks into one pool. The CDR3 extends over 14 amino acids. Germline V gene lookup returns CDR1 SEHNR and CDR2 FQNEAQ (reference sequence). With 4 bases clipped from V and 5 bases from J, the junction kept 5 bases outside the gene matches. Libraries were prepared by immunoSEQ multiplex PCR; TCRdb keeps only in-frame clonotypes and omits some of them. Here the sample spans 70,000 to 90,000 clones, roughly 85% being singletons. In regard to this clone: The antigen remains unidentified.

Sample: peripheral blood, taken 28 days after the second AZD1222 dose. V usage is TRBV7-9 and J usage is TRBJ1-1, with 9 bases identical to TRBD1. This TCR was recovered from an adult who received the AZD1222 COVID-19 vaccine. CDR3 sequence: CASSSTGGRTEAFF. CDR3 nucleotides: TGTGCCAGCAGCTCTACAGGGGGCAGGACTGAAGCTTTCTTT.